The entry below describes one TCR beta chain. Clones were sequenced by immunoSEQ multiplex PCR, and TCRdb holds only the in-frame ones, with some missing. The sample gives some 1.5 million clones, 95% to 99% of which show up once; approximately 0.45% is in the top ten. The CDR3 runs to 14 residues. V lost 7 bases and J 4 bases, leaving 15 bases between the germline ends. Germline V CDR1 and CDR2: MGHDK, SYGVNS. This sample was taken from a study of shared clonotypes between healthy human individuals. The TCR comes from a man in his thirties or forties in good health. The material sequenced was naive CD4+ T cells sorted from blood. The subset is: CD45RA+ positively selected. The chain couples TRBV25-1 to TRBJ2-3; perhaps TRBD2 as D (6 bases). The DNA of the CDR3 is TGTGCCAGCACTTCGTGGAGGGAGTCAGATACGCAGTATTTT. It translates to CASTSWRESDTQYF.